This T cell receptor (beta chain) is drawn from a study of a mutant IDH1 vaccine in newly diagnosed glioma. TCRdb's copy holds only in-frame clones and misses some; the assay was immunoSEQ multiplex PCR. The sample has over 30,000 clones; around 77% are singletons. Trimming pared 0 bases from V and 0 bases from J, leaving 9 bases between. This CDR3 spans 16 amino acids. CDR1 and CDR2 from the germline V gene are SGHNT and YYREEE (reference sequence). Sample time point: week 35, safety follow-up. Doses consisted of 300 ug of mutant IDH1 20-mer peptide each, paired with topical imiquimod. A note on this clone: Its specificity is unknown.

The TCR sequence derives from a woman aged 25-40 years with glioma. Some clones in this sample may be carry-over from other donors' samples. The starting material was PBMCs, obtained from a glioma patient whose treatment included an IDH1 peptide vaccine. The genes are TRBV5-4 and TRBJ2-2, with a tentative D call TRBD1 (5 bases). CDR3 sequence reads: CASSLGAGTNTGELFF. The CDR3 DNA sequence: TGTGCCAGCAGCTTGGGGGCAGGGACGAACACCGGGGAGCTGTTTTTT.